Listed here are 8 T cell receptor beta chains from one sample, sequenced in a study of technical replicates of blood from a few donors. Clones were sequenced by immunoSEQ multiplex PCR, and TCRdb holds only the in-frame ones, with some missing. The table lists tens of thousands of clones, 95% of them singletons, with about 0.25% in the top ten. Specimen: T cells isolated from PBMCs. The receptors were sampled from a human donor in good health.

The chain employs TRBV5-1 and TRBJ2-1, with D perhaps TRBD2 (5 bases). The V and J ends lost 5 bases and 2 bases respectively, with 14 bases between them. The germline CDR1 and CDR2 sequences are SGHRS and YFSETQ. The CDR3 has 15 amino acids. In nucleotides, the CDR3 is TGCGCCAGCAGTACCTCCACTAGGGCCTACAATGAGCAGTTCTTC. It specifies CASSTSTRAYNEQFF.

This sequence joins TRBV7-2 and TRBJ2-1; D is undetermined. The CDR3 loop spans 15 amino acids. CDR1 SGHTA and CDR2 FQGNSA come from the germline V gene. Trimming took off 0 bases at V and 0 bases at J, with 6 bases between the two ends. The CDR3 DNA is TGTGCCAGCAGCTTAGCTTTCAACTCCTACAATGAGCAGTTCTTC. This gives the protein CASSLAFNSYNEQFF. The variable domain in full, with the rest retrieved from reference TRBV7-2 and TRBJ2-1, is GAGVSQSPSNKVTEKGKDVELRCDPISGHTALYWYRQSLGQGLEFLIYFQGNSAPDKSGLPSDRFSAERTGGSVSTLTIQRTQQEDSAVYLCASSLAFNSYNEQFFGPGTRLTVL.

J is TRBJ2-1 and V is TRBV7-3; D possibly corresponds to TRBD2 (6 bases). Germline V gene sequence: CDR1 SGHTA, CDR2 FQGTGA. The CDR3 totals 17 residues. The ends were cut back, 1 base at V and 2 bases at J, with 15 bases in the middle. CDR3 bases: TGTGCCAGCAGCTTAAGGGACTCATGGACCACCTACAATGAGCAGTTCTTC. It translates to CASSLRDSWTTYNEQFF.

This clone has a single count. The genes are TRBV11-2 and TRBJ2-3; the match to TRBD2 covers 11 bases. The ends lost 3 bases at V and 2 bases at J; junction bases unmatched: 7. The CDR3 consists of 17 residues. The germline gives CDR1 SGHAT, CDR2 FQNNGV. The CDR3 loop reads CASSFLSGRAPTDTQYF. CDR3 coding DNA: TGTGCCAGCAGCTTCCTTAGCGGGAGGGCCCCCACAGATACGCAGTATTTT.

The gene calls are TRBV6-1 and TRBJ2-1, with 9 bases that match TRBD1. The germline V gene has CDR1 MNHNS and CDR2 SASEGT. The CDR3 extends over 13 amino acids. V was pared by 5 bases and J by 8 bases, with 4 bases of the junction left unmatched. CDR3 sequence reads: CASSRDREDEQFF. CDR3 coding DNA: TGTGCCAGCAGTAGGGACAGGGAGGATGAGCAGTTCTTC.

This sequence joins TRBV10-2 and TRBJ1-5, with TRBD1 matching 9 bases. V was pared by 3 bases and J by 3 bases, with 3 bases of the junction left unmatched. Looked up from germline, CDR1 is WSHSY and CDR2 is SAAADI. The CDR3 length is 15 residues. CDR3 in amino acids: CASSDGTGSNQPQHF. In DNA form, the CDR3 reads TGCGCCAGCAGTGATGGGACAGGGTCCAATCAGCCCCAGCATTTT.

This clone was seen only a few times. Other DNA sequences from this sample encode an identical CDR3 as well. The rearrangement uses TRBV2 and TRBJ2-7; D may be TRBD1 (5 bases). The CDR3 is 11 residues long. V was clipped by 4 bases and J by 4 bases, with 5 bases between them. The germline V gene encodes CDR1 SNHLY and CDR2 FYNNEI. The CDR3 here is CASSAGYEQYF. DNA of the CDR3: TGTGCCAGCAGTGCAGGGTACGAGCAGTACTTC.

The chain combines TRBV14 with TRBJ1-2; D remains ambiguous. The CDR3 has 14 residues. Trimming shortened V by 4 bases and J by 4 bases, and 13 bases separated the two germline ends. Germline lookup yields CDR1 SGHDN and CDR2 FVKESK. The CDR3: CASSPSRGFYGYTF. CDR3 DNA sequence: TGTGCCAGCAGCCCCAGTCGGGGATTCTATGGCTACACCTTC. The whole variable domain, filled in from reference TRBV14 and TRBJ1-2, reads EAGVTQFPSHSVIEKGQTVTLRCDPISGHDNLYWYRRVMGKEIKFLLHFVKESKQDESGMPNNRFLAERTGGTYSTLKVQPAELEDSGVYFCASSPSRGFYGYTFGSGTRLTVV.